These 24 T cell receptor beta chains were all obtained from the same sample, sequenced in a study of cytomegalovirus exposure and HLA in healthy donors (dated by TCRdb to the late 2010s). The protocol used for the library was the immunoSEQ multiplex PCR assay. The multiplex PCR relied on a mix of 60 forward primers for TCR Vbeta segments and 13 reverse primers for TCR Jbeta segments. The clones in this table, taken by TCRdb from immuneACCESS, are in-frame only. Not every clone is retained; where verified, under half of the shortfall comes from an unresolved V gene, and the cause of the rest is unknown. Here the sample has over 150,000 clones; roughly 80% occur a single time. The ten top clones hold under 3% of the sample. Sequenced sample: PBMCs. These receptors originate from a male donor in good health and CMV-seronegative.

The genes are TRBV6-4 and TRBJ2-7; 7 nucleotides align to TRBD2. V lost 1 base, J lost 7 bases, and 1 base stayed unmatched. The CDR3 has 12 amino acids. CDR1 and CDR2 (germline): MRHNA, SNTAGT. As DNA, the CDR3 is TGTGCCAGCAGTGACTGGGGGGGGGAGCAGTACTTC. It codes for CASSDWGGEQYF.

The chain carries TRBV10-3 and TRBJ2-1; 8 nucleotides agree with TRBD2. Looked up from germline, CDR1 is ENHRY and CDR2 is SYGVKD. The CDR3 has 14 residues. V lost 8 bases, J lost 5 bases, and 8 bases stayed unmatched. In DNA form, the CDR3 reads TGTGCCATCTCCCCCCGGCGGGGGGACAATGAGCAGTTCTTC. Its translation is CAISPRRGDNEQFF.

The rearrangement joins TRBV7-9 to TRBJ2-3; 7 positions match TRBD2. Looked up from germline, CDR1 is SEHNR and CDR2 is FQNEAQ (reference sequence). This CDR3 is 14 amino acids long. V lost 10 bases, J lost 6 bases, and 13 bases stayed unmatched. CDR3 in amino acids: CATPARGLFDTQYF. The CDR3 DNA follows: TGTGCCACCCCAGCGCGGGGACTATTTGATACGCAGTATTTT. Complete variable domain (other parts from reference TRBV7-9 and TRBJ2-3): DTGVSQNPRHKITKRGQNVTFRCDPISEHNRLYWYRQTLGQGPEFLTYFQNEAQLEKSRLLSDRFSAERPKGSFSTLEIQRTEQGDSAMYLCATPARGLFDTQYFGPGTRLTVL.

The chain couples TRBV18 to TRBJ2-3, with D possibly being TRBD2 (5 bases). V lost 1 base and J lost 2, with 10 bases in between. The germline CDR1 and CDR2 sequences are KGHSH and LQKENI. The CDR3 spans 15 residues. The DNA of the CDR3 is TGTGCCAGCTCACCACGGAGCGGCCACACAGATACGCAGTATTTT. Its protein product is CASSPRSGHTDTQYF. Filled out from reference TRBV18 and TRBJ2-3, the complete variable domain reads NAGVMQNPRHLVRRRGQEARLRCSPMKGHSHVYWYRQLPEEGLKFMVYLQKENIIDESGMPKERFSAEFPKEGPSILRIQQVVRGDSAAYFCASSPRSGHTDTQYFGPGTRLTVL.

The V gene is TRBV19, the J gene TRBJ1-5; D is perhaps TRBD1 (5 bases). The CDR3 is made up of 18 amino acids. V was pared by 3 bases and J by 0 bases, with 18 bases between. Per germline, CDR1 LNHDA and CDR2 SQIVND (reference sequence). The CDR3 nucleotides are TGTGCCAGTAGTATTAGCCGACAGTCCTTCTATAGCAATCAGCCCCAGCATTTT. This codes for CASSISRQSFYSNQPQHF. Based on the CDR3 plus reference TRBV19 and TRBJ1-5, the full variable domain is DGGITQSPKYLFRKEGQNVTLSCEQNLNHDAMYWYRQDPGQGLRLIYYSQIVNDFQKGDIAEGYSVSREKKESFPLTVTSAQKNPTAFYLCASSISRQSFYSNQPQHFGDGTRLSIL.

The chain combines TRBV5-1 with TRBJ2-1; D remains ambiguous. Deletions cut 4 bases from V and 3 bases from J, with 11 bases between. Germline V CDR1 and CDR2: SGHRS, YFSETQ. CDR3 length equals 14 residues. The CDR3, as DNA: TGCGCCAGCAGCGACGGCCGCGGCTACAATGAGCAGTTCTTC. Translating gives CASSDGRGYNEQFF.

This sequence joins TRBV13 and TRBJ2-3; 8 bases agree with TRBD2. V trimming: 5 bases; J trimming: 9 bases; junction bases outside the gene matches: 16. The CDR3 is 16 amino acids. The V gene's germline CDR1 is PRHDT and CDR2 FYEKMQ (reference sequence). This CDR3 reads CASSQQRGTRLGTQYF. CDR3 DNA sequence: TGTGCCAGCAGCCAGCAGCGGGGGACCCGCCTAGGGACGCAGTATTTT.

The gene calls are TRBV5-1 and TRBJ2-2; 7 bases line up with TRBD1. Germline V gene sequence: CDR1 SGHRS, CDR2 YFSETQ. CDR3 length equals 15 residues. With V trimmed by 2 bases and J by 3 bases, 4 bases remained unmatched. The CDR3 region is CASSLRDRDTGELFF. The CDR3 nucleotides read TGCGCCAGCAGCTTAAGGGACAGAGACACCGGGGAGCTGTTTTTT.

The V call is TRBV29-1, the J call TRBJ2-5, with D possibly being TRBD1 (6 bases). Germline lookup yields CDR1 SQVTM and CDR2 ANQGSEA. V was cut by 5 bases and J by 4 bases, with 11 bases left in between. The CDR3 has 12 residues. Written as DNA, the CDR3 is TGCAGCGTTTTCAGGGGCCCAGAGACCCAGTACTTC. Translated, it gives CSVFRGPETQYF.

This clone has just one count. The chain employs TRBV5-1 and TRBJ2-3; D is possibly TRBD2 (5 bases). There are 14 residues in the CDR3. Per the germline V gene, CDR1 is SGHRS and CDR2 is YFSETQ. V lost 0 bases to trimming and J lost 3 bases, with 8 bases between them. CDR3 nucleotide sequence: TGCGCCAGCAGCTTGGCGCGGAGGACAGATACGCAGTATTTT. Its translation: CASSLARRTDTQYF.

V and J are TRBV27 and TRBJ1-5; D is uncertain. The germline gives CDR1 MNHEY, CDR2 SMNVEV (reference sequence). The CDR3 totals 12 residues. V gave up 5 bases and J gave up 6 bases, with 8 bases separating them. CDR3 loop: CASSPLIQPQHF. CDR3 nucleotides: TGTGCCAGCAGTCCCCTTATTCAGCCCCAGCATTTT.

This clone appeared once. J is TRBJ1-1 and V is TRBV5-1; no clear D gene. In germline, CDR1 is SGHRS, CDR2 YFSETQ. The CDR3 contains 14 residues. Deletions cut 1 base from V and 0 bases from J, with 7 bases between. The CDR3 loop reads CASSLWAMNTEAFF. Written as DNA, the CDR3 is TGCGCCAGCAGCTTGTGGGCCATGAACACTGAAGCTTTCTTT.

The CDR3 loop is CASSSRDRGTEAFF. CDR3 sequence (DNA): TGTGCCAGCAGCTCCCGGGACAGGGGGACTGAAGCTTTCTTT. The V and J genes are TRBV7-6 and TRBJ1-1; 11 bases match TRBD1. The trim removed 4 bases at V and 5 bases at J, leaving 3 bases unmatched. Germline loops: CDR1 SGHVS, CDR2 FNYEAQ. CDR3 length equals 14 residues. Filled out from reference TRBV7-6 and TRBJ1-1, the complete variable domain reads GAGVSQSPRYKVTKRGQDVALRCDPISGHVSLYWYRQALGQGPEFLTYFNYEAQQDKSGLPNDRFSAERPEGSISTLTIQRTEQRDSAMYRCASSSRDRGTEAFFGQGTRLTVV.

The sample holds one count of this clone. The chain carries TRBV11-2 and TRBJ1-2, with 7 bases matching TRBD1. V was clipped by 1 base and J by 2 bases; unmatched bases: 1. The CDR3 covers 14 residues. The germline gives CDR1 SGHAT, CDR2 FQNNGV. As DNA, the CDR3 is TGTGCCAGCAGCTTAGGCAGGGGGAACTATGGCTACACCTTC. Its protein is CASSLGRGNYGYTF.

This chain connects TRBV5-1 to TRBJ1-2; TRBD1 matches 7 bases. V dropped 4 bases and J dropped 4; count of bases not matched to a gene: 7. CDR1 is SGHRS and CDR2 is YFSETQ in the germline V gene. This CDR3 is built from 14 residues. The CDR3 protein is CASSGDRVSYGYTF. CDR3 nucleotide sequence: TGCGCCAGCAGCGGCGACAGGGTCAGCTATGGCTACACCTTC. Complete variable domain (other parts from reference TRBV5-1 and TRBJ1-2): KAGVTQTPRYLIKTRGQQVTLSCSPISGHRSVSWYQQTPGQGLQFLFEYFSETQRNKGNFPGRFSGRQFSNSRSEMNVSTLELGDSALYLCASSGDRVSYGYTFGSGTRLTVV.

The chain links TRBV15 to TRBJ2-7, with 12 positions matching TRBD1. The CDR3 runs 16 residues. Germline loops: CDR1 LNHNV, CDR2 YYDKDF (reference sequence). The V gene end was trimmed by 3 bases and the J gene end by 1 base; junction bases not matched to a gene: 4. The CDR3 nucleotides read TGTGCCACCAGCAGTCCGGGACAGGGGGCTTCCTACGAGCAGTACTTC. This sequence encodes CATSSPGQGASYEQYF.

This rearrangement joins TRBV5-1 to TRBJ2-5; D is perhaps TRBD2 (6 bases). CDR1 SGHRS and CDR2 YFSETQ come from the germline V gene. The length of the CDR3 is 15 residues. Trimming cost V 4 bases and J 9 bases, with 22 bases left between them. CDR3 amino acids: CASSPGLFILEAQYF. Written as DNA, the CDR3 is TGCGCCAGCAGCCCAGGACTATTTATTTTGGAGGCCCAGTACTTC.

V usage is TRBV5-1 and J usage is TRBJ2-3; 11 positions match TRBD1. Looked up from germline, CDR1 is SGHRS and CDR2 is YFSETQ. With 5 bases clipped from V and 10 bases from J, the junction kept 12 bases outside the gene matches. CDR3 length: 15 residues. CDR3 sequence reads: CASRDGQGAISSQYF. Written as DNA, the CDR3 is TGCGCCAGCAGGGACGGACAGGGGGCAATTAGTTCGCAGTATTTT.

The chain carries TRBV6-1 and TRBJ2-1; 7 bases line up with TRBD2. Germline values: CDR1 MNHNS, CDR2 SASEGT. The CDR3 is 14 residues long. The V gene end was trimmed by 7 bases and the J gene end by 3 bases; junction bases not matched to a gene: 6. CDR3 nucleotides: TGTGCCAGCACGCCTAGCGGATTCTACAATGAGCAGTTCTTC. Its translation is CASTPSGFYNEQFF.

The rearrangement links TRBV19 to TRBJ2-7, with D perhaps matching TRBD2 (6 bases). The germline CDR1 and CDR2 sequences are LNHDA and SQIVND (reference sequence). The CDR3 covers 13 residues. Trimming took off 6 bases at V and 3 bases at J, with 12 bases between the two ends. The CDR3 sequence is CASRGGPLYEQYF. CDR3 nucleotides: TGTGCCAGTAGGGGGGGTCCCCTCTACGAGCAGTACTTC.

This chain connects TRBV19 to TRBJ1-1; weak D call: TRBD1 (6 bases). CDR3 length equals 11 residues. V lost 10 bases to trimming and J lost 4 bases, with 10 bases between them. Germline lookup yields CDR1 LNHDA and CDR2 SQIVND (reference sequence). CDR3 coding DNA: TGTGCCATCCAGGGGAGCACTGAAGCTTTCTTT. It is translated as CAIQGSTEAFF.

This chain joins TRBV4-1 and TRBJ1-6, with D possibly TRBD1 on 5 matching bases. In germline, CDR1 is MGHRA, CDR2 YSYEKL. The CDR3 extends over 17 amino acids. Trimming removed 0 bases from V and 0 bases from J, with 9 bases in between. CDR3 DNA sequence: TGCGCCAGCAGCCAAGACAGGGCGAGCTCCTATAATTCACCCCTCCACTTT. Translated: CASSQDRASSYNSPLHF.

The gene calls are TRBV6-5 and TRBJ1-5; TRBD1 agrees at 11 bases. The V gene's germline CDR1 is MNHEY and CDR2 SVGAGI. With 2 bases clipped from V and 6 bases from J, the junction kept 6 bases outside the gene matches. The CDR3 spans 16 residues. The CDR3 nucleotides read TGTGCCAGCAGTTACGGTGGGACAGGGGGAAGTCAGCCCCAGCATTTT. Protein product: CASSYGGTGGSQPQHF.

This clone occurred a few times. The chain combines TRBV5-1 with TRBJ2-6; 7 bases fit TRBD1. The germline gives CDR1 SGHRS, CDR2 YFSETQ. Trimming at V came to 5 bases and at J to 2 bases, leaving 4 bases not matched to a gene. The CDR3 is 15 amino acids. The CDR3 loop reads CASRFTGAGANVLTF. The CDR3, as DNA: TGCGCCAGCAGGTTTACAGGGGCTGGGGCCAACGTCCTGACTTTC. The full variable domain, in which reference TRBV5-1 and TRBJ2-6 provide the parts outside the CDR3, is KAGVTQTPRYLIKTRGQQVTLSCSPISGHRSVSWYQQTPGQGLQFLFEYFSETQRNKGNFPGRFSGRQFSNSRSEMNVSTLELGDSALYLCASRFTGAGANVLTFGAGSRLTVL.